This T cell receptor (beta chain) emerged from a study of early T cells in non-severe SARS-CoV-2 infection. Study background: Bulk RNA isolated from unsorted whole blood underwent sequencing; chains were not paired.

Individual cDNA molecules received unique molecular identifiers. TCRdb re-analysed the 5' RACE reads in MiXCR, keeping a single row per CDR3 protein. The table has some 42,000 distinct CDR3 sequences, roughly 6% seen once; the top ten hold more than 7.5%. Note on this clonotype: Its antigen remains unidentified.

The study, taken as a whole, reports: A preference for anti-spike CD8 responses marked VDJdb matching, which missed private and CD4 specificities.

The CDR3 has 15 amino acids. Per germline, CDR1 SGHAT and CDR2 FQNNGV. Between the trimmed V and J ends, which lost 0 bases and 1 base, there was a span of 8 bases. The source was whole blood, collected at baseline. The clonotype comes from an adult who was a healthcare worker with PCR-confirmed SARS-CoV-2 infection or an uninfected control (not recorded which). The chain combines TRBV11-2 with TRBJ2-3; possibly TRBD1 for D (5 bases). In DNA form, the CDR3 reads TGTGCCAGCAGCTTAGAAGGGGTCGGCACAGATACGCAGTATTTT. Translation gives CASSLEGVGTDTQYF. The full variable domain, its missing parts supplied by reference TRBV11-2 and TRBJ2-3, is EAGVAQSPRYKIIEKRQSVAFWCNPISGHATLYWYQQILGQGPKLLIQFQNNGVVDDSQLPKDRFSAERLKGVDSTLKIQPAKLEDSAVYLCASSLEGVGTDTQYFGPGTRLTVL.